This TCR beta chain was observed in a study of cytomegalovirus exposure and HLA in healthy donors. Whole-study findings and limits: The availability of immune exposure information extended only to CMV serostatus.

Germline CDR1 PRHDT, CDR2 FYEKMQ (reference sequence). The CDR3 consists of 17 residues. Unmatched junction bases numbered 11, after V lost 6 bases and J lost 0 bases. Both 60 Vbeta primers and 13 Jbeta primers went into the PCR. Sequencing used immunoSEQ multiplex PCR; TCRdb keeps in-frame clones, though not all of them. In the table there are approximately 160,000 clones, over 80% of which are singletons. Worth noting for this clone: Its antigen is as yet unknown.

The sample consisted of PBMCs. This sequence was found in a human donor in good health. The chain employs TRBV13 and TRBJ2-1; 7 bases are shared with TRBD2. The DNA for the CDR3 is TGTGCCAGCAGTCGCTACTGGCGGGGGAGCTCCTACAATGAGCAGTTCTTC. It codes for CASSRYWRGSSYNEQFF.